These 26 T cell receptor beta chains came from one sample sequenced in a study of cytomegalovirus exposure and HLA in healthy donors. This table comes from immunoSEQ multiplex PCR, and its TCRdb copy is limited to in-frame clones, with some not included. This table has roughly 150,000 clones, approximately 86% appearing once. Sequencing used PBMCs. All receptors derive from a man younger than 30 in good health and CMV-seropositive.

This sequence joins TRBV7-9 and TRBJ2-3; no reliable D call. This CDR3 spans 14 amino acids. V dropped 1 base and J dropped 0 bases, with 5 bases sitting between them. Germline lookup yields CDR1 SEHNR and CDR2 FQNEAQ (reference sequence). The CDR3 DNA reads as TGTGCCAGCAGCTTAGTAGCTAGCACAGATACGCAGTATTTT. As protein: CASSLVASTDTQYF.

The chain couples TRBV27 to TRBJ2-2; 8 nucleotides agree with TRBD2. After removal of 9 bases from V and 3 bases from J, the junction contained 9 bases not matched to a gene. Germline V lookup: CDR1 MNHEY, CDR2 SMNVEV (reference sequence). The CDR3 loop spans 15 amino acids. CDR3: CASTGGATDTGELFF. The DNA for the CDR3 is TGTGCCAGTACGGGGGGGGCGACGGACACCGGGGAGCTGTTTTTT.

This clone was observed a single time. The CDR3 loop is CASSETGLAGATDTQYF. For the CDR3, the DNA is TGCGCCAGCAGTGAGACTGGACTAGCGGGGGCGACAGATACGCAGTATTTT. V gene TRBV10-2 combines with J gene TRBJ2-3, with 13 positions matching TRBD2. From germline, CDR1 is WSHSY and CDR2 SAAADI. With V trimmed by 2 bases and J by 3 bases, 5 bases remained unmatched. This CDR3 spans 17 amino acids.

The V gene is TRBV7-8, the J gene TRBJ2-7; the match to TRBD1 covers 9 bases. The germline V gene has CDR1 SGHVS and CDR2 FQNEAQ. V was clipped by 5 bases and J by 6 bases; unmatched bases: 5. The CDR3 is made up of 13 amino acids. The CDR3 protein is CASSPYRGREQYF. The CDR3 DNA is TGTGCCAGCAGCCCGTACAGGGGGCGCGAGCAGTACTTC.

V usage is TRBV29-1 and J usage is TRBJ2-7; a weak D match, TRBD2 (7 bases). CDR1 and CDR2 (germline): SQVTM, ANQGSEA. Trimming left V 1 base short and J 1 base short, with 14 bases between. The length of the CDR3 is 15 residues. The CDR3 is CSVEARGAYSYEQYF. CDR3 in DNA: TGCAGCGTTGAAGCTCGGGGGGCCTATTCCTACGAGCAGTACTTC.

This clone was picked up a small number of times. The CDR3 DNA is TGTGCCAGCAGCTTCGGACAGGGGGACGGCTACACCTTC. Translation: CASSFGQGDGYTF. The rearrangement links TRBV7-9 to TRBJ1-2; TRBD1 aligns across 10 bases. The CDR3 extends over 13 amino acids. The germline V gene has CDR1 SEHNR and CDR2 FQNEAQ (reference sequence). The junction had 3 bases not matched to a gene; V was cut back by 3 bases and J by 8 bases.

The V and J genes are TRBV9 and TRBJ1-2; D is ambiguous. The germline V and J ends were trimmed by 10 bases and 4 bases, with 20 bases remaining between them. Germline lookup yields CDR1 SGDLS and CDR2 YYNGEE. The length of the CDR3 is 14 residues. This chain's CDR3 is CASTPFDTPYGYTF. The CDR3 DNA follows: TGTGCCTCTACTCCCTTCGACACACCCTATGGCTACACCTTC.

The chain links TRBV10-3 to TRBJ1-1; D gene uncertain. Germline loops: CDR1 ENHRY, CDR2 SYGVKD. CDR3 length: 14 residues. V lost 0 bases, J lost 4 bases, and 9 bases lay in between. CDR3 sequence (DNA): TGTGCCATCAGTGAGTCGACTCGGATCACTGAAGCTTTCTTT. Translation: CAISESTRITEAFF.

V gene TRBV7-5 combines with J gene TRBJ2-1; the table's D call, TRBD2, has no DNA check behind it. TRBV7-5 is termed a pseudogene. The CDR3 sequence is 15 residues long. Written as DNA, the CDR3 is TGTGTCAGAAGCCCGTTCCCTAGCGGTTACAATGAGCAGTTCTTC. This gives the protein CVRSPFPSGYNEQFF.

The chain uses TRBV27 and TRBJ2-7; TRBD1 might be the D (6 bases). The length of the CDR3 is 15 residues. Germline V gives CDR1 MNHEY, CDR2 SMNVEV (reference sequence). V lost 8 bases and J 1 base, leaving 18 bases between the germline ends. Here the CDR3 DNA reads TGTGCCAGCGTGGGGAAGGGGGAGAGATCCTACGAGCAGTACTTC. Encoded protein: CASVGKGERSYEQYF.

V usage is TRBV15 and J usage is TRBJ1-6; no definite D call. V was pared by 0 bases and J by 9 bases, with 12 bases between. The CDR3 consists of 15 residues. In germline, CDR1 is LNHNV, CDR2 YYDKDF (reference sequence). DNA of the CDR3: TGTGCCACCAGCAGAGACCGCACTGCCCTTTCACCCCTCCACTTT. It yields the protein CATSRDRTALSPLHF. Using reference TRBV15 and TRBJ1-6 for the parts outside the CDR3, the full variable domain is DAMVIQNPRYQVTQFGKPVTLSCSQTLNHNVMYWYQQKSSQAPKLLFHYYDKDFNNEADTPDNFQSRRPNTSFCFLDIRSPGLGDTAMYLCATSRDRTALSPLHFGNGTRLTVT.

This clone showed up just a few times. V and J are TRBV6-4 and TRBJ2-1; D is uncertain. V gave up 2 bases and J gave up 7 bases, with 18 bases separating them. The CDR3 has 16 residues. Germline V gene lookup returns CDR1 MRHNA and CDR2 SNTAGT. CDR3 protein: CASSDALDSPSNEQFF. The CDR3 DNA is TGTGCCAGCAGTGACGCGCTAGACTCACCTTCGAATGAGCAGTTCTTC.

The CDR3 sequence is CASSLKMGGWLADYEQYF. As DNA, the CDR3 is TGTGCCAGCAGCTTAAAAATGGGTGGTTGGCTAGCGGACTACGAGCAGTACTTC. The rearrangement joins TRBV7-9 to TRBJ2-7; 7 nucleotides match TRBD2. V lost 2 bases to trimming and J lost 3 bases; unmatched junction nucleotides: 16. In germline, CDR1 is SEHNR, CDR2 FQNEAQ (reference sequence). The CDR3 extends over 18 amino acids.

This chain links TRBV5-1 with TRBJ2-3, with TRBD2 matching over 10 bases. The length of the CDR3 is 18 residues. The germline V gene encodes CDR1 SGHRS and CDR2 YFSETQ. J was trimmed by 0 bases and V by 0 bases; bases with no gene match: 7. CDR3 in DNA: TGCGCCAGCAGCTTGGCAATAGCGGGGGGTCTGAGCACAGATACGCAGTATTTT. Residues: CASSLAIAGGLSTDTQYF.

This rearrangement joins TRBV5-6 to TRBJ2-5; 11 bases align to TRBD2. This CDR3 has 13 amino acids. The trim removed 7 bases at V and 5 bases at J, leaving 4 bases unmatched. Germline CDR1 and CDR2: SGHDT and YYEEEE. The CDR3 coding sequence is TGTGCCAGCGAACGGACTAGCGGGGAGACCCAGTACTTC. Translating gives CASERTSGETQYF.

The chain has TRBV2 and TRBJ2-1, with TRBD2 matching over 9 bases. This CDR3 is 15 amino acids long. Germline-derived CDR1 and CDR2 are SNHLY and FYNNEI. Trimming took 3 bases from V and 5 from J; bases not matched to a gene: 5. CDR3 nucleotide sequence: TGTGCCAGCAGTGAGTTCCGACTAGCGGACAATGAGCAGTTCTTC. This codes for CASSEFRLADNEQFF.

The chain carries TRBV5-1 and TRBJ2-7, with a possible D match to TRBD2 (5 bases). The CDR3 runs to 14 residues. Per the germline V gene, CDR1 is SGHRS and CDR2 is YFSETQ. V lost 3 bases, J lost 7 bases, and 17 bases lay in between. The CDR3 here is CASSSGQLRGEQYF. Here the CDR3 DNA reads TGCGCCAGCAGCTCTGGGCAGCTCCGAGGGGAGCAGTACTTC.

J is TRBJ2-1 and V is TRBV4-1, with TRBD2 matching over 11 bases. J was trimmed by 5 bases and V by 0 bases; bases with no gene match: 6. The CDR3 loop spans 17 amino acids. CDR1 MGHRA and CDR2 YSYEKL come from the germline V gene. This CDR3 is CASSQEPSGRRNNEQFF. The CDR3 nucleotides read TGCGCCAGCAGCCAAGAACCTAGCGGGAGGAGGAACAATGAGCAGTTCTTC.

This clone has a single count. This chain links TRBV18 with TRBJ1-3; TRBD1 is a possible D gene (5 bases). CDR3 length: 14 amino acids. The V and J ends lost 3 bases and 2 bases respectively, with 8 bases between them. Germline V gene data show CDR1 as KGHSH and CDR2 as LQKENI. The CDR3 region has the DNA TGTGCCAGCTCACCGACAGTAACTGGAAACACCATATATTTT. This gives the protein CASSPTVTGNTIYF.

The chain carries TRBV6-6 and TRBJ2-7, with 7 bases aligning to TRBD2. V lost 3 bases and J lost 5; bases outside the gene matches: 4. The germline gives CDR1 MNHNY, CDR2 SVGAGI (reference sequence). This CDR3 has 13 residues. CDR3 DNA: TGTGCCAGCAGTTATAGCGCGGGAGACGAGCAGTACTTC. Residues: CASSYSAGDEQYF.

The rearrangement links TRBV11-3 to TRBJ1-1; 8 bases match TRBD1. The length of the CDR3 is 14 residues. Trimming cost V 5 bases and J 1 base; bases outside gene matches: 3. Germline V gene lookup returns CDR1 SGHNT and CDR2 YENEEA. The CDR3 nucleotides read TGTGCCAGCAGCACCGGGACAGGGAACACTGAAGCTTTCTTT. It yields the protein CASSTGTGNTEAFF. Using reference TRBV11-3 and TRBJ1-1 for the parts outside the CDR3, the full variable domain is EAGVVQSPRYKIIEKKQPVAFWCNPISGHNTLYWYLQNLGQGPELLIRYENEEAVDDSQLPKDRFSAERLKGVDSTLKIQPAELGDSAVYLCASSTGTGNTEAFFGQGTRLTVV.

This chain's CDR3 is CASSLGFFVASGSIGSDNEQFF. For the CDR3, the DNA is TGTGCCAGCAGCTTAGGCTTTTTTGTGGCTAGCGGGAGTATCGGTTCGGACAATGAGCAGTTCTTC. The V and J genes are TRBV7-6 and TRBJ2-1, with 10 positions matching TRBD2. Germline V CDR1 and CDR2: SGHVS, FNYEAQ. V was pared by 1 base and J by 5 bases, with 23 bases of the junction left unmatched. CDR3 length equals 22 residues.

The V gene is TRBV7-9, the J gene TRBJ1-1; 9 bases fit TRBD1. V gave up 10 bases and J gave up 0 bases; unmatched junction bases: 9. The CDR3 is made up of 15 amino acids. The germline V gene has CDR1 SEHNR and CDR2 FQNEAQ (reference sequence). The CDR3 spells CATPGTGLLNTEAFF. CDR3 nucleotides: TGTGCCACTCCCGGGACAGGGCTATTGAACACTGAAGCTTTCTTT.

The CDR3 region has the DNA TGTGCCAGCAGCCCCAGGGGCGGGGGGGCCTACAATGAGCAGTTCTTC. Amino acid sequence: CASSPRGGGAYNEQFF. The V call is TRBV7-9, the J call TRBJ2-1, with 9 nucleotides matching TRBD2. The CDR3 is 16 amino acids. V shed 5 bases and J 2 bases; nucleotides not matched to a gene: 7. Per germline, CDR1 SEHNR and CDR2 FQNEAQ (reference sequence).

The rearrangement uses TRBV6-1 and TRBJ1-2; TRBD1 is a possible D gene (6 bases). Germline V gives CDR1 MNHNS, CDR2 SASEGT. This CDR3 comprises 15 residues. V lost 6 bases, J lost 4 bases, and 18 bases lay in between. The CDR3 here is CASRDPGHDAYGYTF. The CDR3 DNA reads TGTGCCAGCAGAGACCCGGGACACGACGCCTATGGCTACACCTTC.

The chain joins TRBV5-1 to TRBJ2-3; tentatively, D is TRBD2 (7 bases). Trimming left V 0 bases short and J 1 base short, with 15 bases between. Germline loops: CDR1 SGHRS, CDR2 YFSETQ. The CDR3 extends over 17 amino acids. The CDR3 region is CASSLVGRGGRTDTQYF. CDR3 bases: TGCGCCAGCAGCTTGGTGGGCCGCGGGGGCCGCACAGATACGCAGTATTTT.